This is a list of T cell receptor beta chains from one sample in a study of shared clonotypes between healthy human individuals. Data came from immunoSEQ multiplex PCR; TCRdb stores just in-frame clones and leaves some out. The sample gives roughly 1.4 million clones, roughly 98.5% of which show up once; around 0.38% is in the top ten. Sequenced sample: naive CD4+ T cells sorted from blood. These receptors originate from a man aged 25 to 45 in good health. The CDR3 runs from the conserved cysteine through the conserved F or W. The D gene is left open where the match is weak. Clone size is shown for a subset of rows, as once, few, many or a class of expanded clone.

TGCGCCAGCAGCCCGAAGCAGGGCGGGACGGGGGAGCAGTACTTC	CASSPKQGGTGEQYF	TRBJ2-7	NA	TRBV5-1	NA
TGTGCCAGCTCACCAGCCACAAGCACAGATACGCAGTATTTT	CASSPATSTDTQYF	TRBJ2-3	NA	TRBV18	NA
TGTGCCAGCAGCGTAGGGGCGGGGGGGACCTACGAGCAGTACTTC	CASSVGAGGTYEQYF	TRBJ2-7	TRBD2	TRBV9	NA
TGTGCCACTCGGACGAGGGGAGGGGAAAAACTGTTTTTT	CATRTRGGEKLFF	TRBJ1-4	NA	TRBV2	NA
TGCGCCAGCAGCCTACAGGGGCGGGGTGAAAAACTGTTTTTT	CASSLQGRGEKLFF	TRBJ1-4	TRBD1	TRBV5-1	NA
TGTGCCACCAGCAGAGAGTGGAGGGATCCAACTAATGAAAAACTGTTTTTT	CATSREWRDPTNEKLFF	TRBJ1-4	NA	TRBV15	NA
TGTGCCAGCAGCCGCGAAACACCGTACGGATTTGGGCATACGCAGTATTTT	CASSRETPYGFGHTQYF	TRBJ2-3	NA	TRBV14	NA
TGTGCCAGCAGCTATGAAGGGACAGGGCGAAACTATGGCTACACCTTC	CASSYEGTGRNYGYTF	TRBJ1-2	TRBD1	TRBV5-4	NA
TGCAGCGTTGAAGACTCGAATAAGACCCAGTACTTC	CSVEDSNKTQYF	TRBJ2-5	NA	TRBV29-1	NA
TGTGCCAGCACGGGCACAGTATACAATGAGCAGTTCTTC	CASTGTVYNEQFF	TRBJ2-1	NA	TRBV7-9	NA
TGCGCCAGCAGCTTCAGACCTGACACTGAAGCTTTCTTT	CASSFRPDTEAFF	TRBJ1-1	NA	TRBV5-1	once
TGTGCCAGCAGTCATAGGGGGACTTTT	CASSHRGTF	TRBJ2-3	NA	TRBV28	NA
TGCGCCAGCAGTCCAGTGGGTCAAGTGAACACCGGGGAGCTGTTTTTT	CASSPVGQVNTGELFF	TRBJ2-2	NA	TRBV5-1	NA
TGTGCCAGCAGCTTAGCTCACTTGAACACCGGGGAGCTGTTTTTT	CASSLAHLNTGELFF	TRBJ2-2	NA	TRBV7-9	NA
TGTGCCAGCAGCAAAGTAAAGTTCAGGCAGATACAAGAGACCCAGTACTTC	CASSKVKFRQIQETQYF	TRBJ2-5	NA	TRBV21-1	NA
TGTGCCAGCAGTTACGGGGGGAGGGCCATAGAGCAGTACTTC	CASSYGGRAIEQYF	TRBJ2-7	TRBD2	TRBV6-5	NA
TGTGCCAGCACCCAGAGTATATCCAACATTCAGTACTTC	CASTQSISNIQYF	TRBJ2-4	NA	TRBV7-2	NA
TGTGCCAGCAGTTACGATGTCAGAGTTAACGATCCCCAGCATTTT	CASSYDVRVNDPQHF	TRBJ1-5	NA	TRBV6-6	NA
TGCGCCAGCAGCCCCCGGCCCGGGACAGGGGTTGGAAACACCATATATTTT	CASSPRPGTGVGNTIYF	TRBJ1-3	TRBD1	TRBV5-1	NA
TGTGCCAGCAGTGCCGGTACAGGGGACCGCGGGCAGTACTTC	CASSAGTGDRGQYF	TRBJ2-7	TRBD1	TRBV7-9	NA
TGTGCCAGTAGTATCTATGGACAGGGTAAAACCTACGAGCAGTACTTC	CASSIYGQGKTYEQYF	TRBJ2-7	TRBD1	TRBV19	NA
TGTGCCAGCAGCTTGGTTTTCACCAGGGGAAACGACGAGCAGTTCTTC	CASSLVFTRGNDEQFF	TRBJ2-1	NA	TRBV5-4	NA
TGCGCCAGCAGCTTGGTAGGACAGGGGGCGCGAGGCTACACCTTC	CASSLVGQGARGYTF	TRBJ1-2	TRBD1	TRBV5-1	NA
TGTGCCAGCAGCCGGGGGGGACAGCTCTACGAGCAGTACTTC	CASSRGGQLYEQYF	TRBJ2-7	NA	TRBV5-4	NA
TGTGCCAGTAGTGTCCAAGGGGGCAACACCGGGGAGCTGTTTTTT	CASSVQGGNTGELFF	TRBJ2-2	TRBD1	TRBV19	NA
TGTGCCAGCAGTTACTCCCGACAGGGTGACACTGAAGCTTTCTTT	CASSYSRQGDTEAFF	TRBJ1-1	TRBD1	TRBV6-5	NA
TGTGCCAGCAGCTTAGCTCCCGGGGGGCCCGATTTGCCCTACGAGCAGTACTTC	CASSLAPGGPDLPYEQYF	TRBJ2-7	NA	TRBV7-2	once
TGTGCCAGCAGCGTCGCAGGACATCAGCCCCAGCATTTT	CASSVAGHQPQHF	TRBJ1-5	NA	TRBV9	NA
TGTGCCAGCAGCTTAAGCTGGGGACAAGAGACCCAGTACTTC	CASSLSWGQETQYF	TRBJ2-5	NA	TRBV5-5	NA
TGTGCCAGCAGACCCGCCGGGGGAGGGACTGAAGCTTTCTTT	CASRPAGGGTEAFF	TRBJ1-1	NA	TRBV2	NA
TGTGCCAGCAGCTCGACAGGGGGCTTTGGAAACACCATATATTTT	CASSSTGGFGNTIYF	TRBJ1-3	TRBD1	TRBV9	once
TGCGCCAGCAGCTTGGTGAGGTTGGACACTGAAGCTTTCTTT	CASSLVRLDTEAFF	TRBJ1-1	NA	TRBV5-1	NA
TGTGCCAGCAGTTACACGGGACAGGGCTACGAGCAGTACTTC	CASSYTGQGYEQYF	TRBJ2-7	TRBD1	TRBV6-5	NA
TGTGCCAGCAGCTTGAGGGGGGTGAACACTGAAGCTTTCTTT	CASSLRGVNTEAFF	TRBJ1-1	NA	TRBV13	NA
TGTGCCAGTAGTCGAGCAGGGGACTCCTACGAGCAGTACTTC	CASSRAGDSYEQYF	TRBJ2-7	NA	TRBV19	NA
TGCGCCAGCAACCAGCGGGAGGCACGCACAGATACGCAGTATTTT	CASNQREARTDTQYF	TRBJ2-3	TRBD2	TRBV5-1	NA
TGTGCCAGCAGTTACTCGAACACAGCATACGAGCAGTACTTC	CASSYSNTAYEQYF	TRBJ2-7	NA	TRBV6-5	NA